These 19 T cell receptor beta chains came from one sample sequenced in a study of blood T cell repertoires in COVID-19. Generated by immunoSEQ multiplex PCR, the TCRdb table keeps only in-frame clones and is missing some. The data show hundreds of thousands of clones, approximately 91% seen once. The sample was peripheral blood. The receptors originated from a woman in her thirties or forties who had recovered from COVID-19.

Only a few counts were recorded for this clone. This rearrangement joins TRBV7-2 to TRBJ2-2; D gene uncertain. This CDR3 is built from 14 residues. Trimming removed 2 bases at V and 5 bases at J, with 9 bases between. Germline V lookup: CDR1 SGHTA, CDR2 FQGNSA. The CDR3 loop is CASSLKVTTGELFF. CDR3 DNA: TGTGCCAGCAGCTTAAAGGTGACAACCGGGGAGCTGTTTTTT.

This chain uses TRBV7-2 with TRBJ1-5; D might be TRBD1 (5 bases). The CDR3 has 16 amino acids. Deletions cut 5 bases from V and 6 bases from J, with 20 bases between. Germline CDR1 is SGHTA and CDR2 is FQGNSA. CDR3 loop: CASSPLGLGGSQPQHF. The CDR3 coding sequence is TGTGCCAGCAGCCCCCTGGGACTGGGGGGGAGTCAGCCCCAGCATTTT.

In its sample, this clone was seen a few times. V and J are TRBV28 and TRBJ1-5, with D maybe TRBD1 (5 bases). The germline V gene encodes CDR1 MDHEN and CDR2 SYDVKM. V lost 2 bases to trimming and J lost 6 bases, with 11 bases between them. The CDR3 extends over 14 amino acids. Here the CDR3 DNA reads TGTGCCAGCAGTTTAATCAGGGTTAGTCAGCCCCAGCATTTT. Translated, it gives CASSLIRVSQPQHF.

The V and J genes are TRBV6-4 and TRBJ2-6, with a weak D call TRBD1 (6 bases). V lost 4 bases to trimming and J lost 4 bases, with 11 bases between them. The germline gives CDR1 MRHNA, CDR2 SNTAGT. CDR3 length: 15 residues. As DNA, the CDR3 is TGTGCCAGCAGTGCTGGGGGCGCGGGGGCCAACGTCCTGACTTTC. Protein: CASSAGGAGANVLTF.

The V call is TRBV6-5, the J call TRBJ2-1; weak D call: TRBD2 (5 bases). Per germline, CDR1 MNHEY and CDR2 SVGAGI. The CDR3 runs to 14 residues. The CDR3 nucleotides are TGTGCAGCAACGGGGTCAAGCTCCTACAATGAGCAGTTCTTC. Protein: CAATGSSSYNEQFF.

The chain joins TRBV5-4 to TRBJ2-3; 14 bases line up with TRBD2. J gave up 0 bases and V 4 bases, and 10 bases lay outside the gene matches. Germline lookup yields CDR1 SGHNT and CDR2 YYREEE (reference sequence). The CDR3 has 19 amino acids. The CDR3 spells CASSRRLGLAGGSTDTQYF. Here the CDR3 DNA reads TGTGCCAGCAGCCGAAGATTAGGACTAGCGGGGGGTAGCACAGATACGCAGTATTTT.

The chain couples TRBV19 to TRBJ2-2; 9 nucleotides line up with TRBD1. This CDR3 has 15 residues. V was clipped by 3 bases and J by 5 bases; unmatched bases: 4. The V gene's germline CDR1 is LNHDA and CDR2 SQIVND (reference sequence). CDR3 bases: TGTGCCAGTAGTATTAGGGGACAGGGTACCGGGGAGCTGTTTTTT. This gives the protein CASSIRGQGTGELFF.

The chain carries TRBV18 and TRBJ2-2, with D possibly matching TRBD1 (6 bases). Between the trimmed V and J ends, which lost 5 bases and 3 bases, there was a span of 7 bases. Germline V gene sequence: CDR1 KGHSH, CDR2 LQKENI. The CDR3 length is 13 residues. The CDR3 reads CASSNRDTGELFF. CDR3 DNA: TGTGCCAGCTCAAACAGGGACACCGGGGAGCTGTTTTTT. The full variable domain, completed using reference TRBV18 and TRBJ2-2, is NAGVMQNPRHLVRRRGQEARLRCSPMKGHSHVYWYRQLPEEGLKFMVYLQKENIIDESGMPKERFSAEFPKEGPSILRIQQVVRGDSAAYFCASSNRDTGELFFGEGSRLTVL.

The chain uses TRBV2 and TRBJ2-7; weak D call: TRBD1 (6 bases). The germline V and J ends were trimmed by 6 bases and 4 bases, with 19 bases remaining between them. This CDR3 is 15 amino acids long. CDR1 and CDR2 (germline): SNHLY, FYNNEI. The CDR3 sequence: CASRPQGRPEYEQYF. DNA for the CDR3: TGTGCCAGCAGGCCACAGGGCCGTCCCGAGTACGAGCAGTACTTC.

The chain is built from TRBV7-2 and TRBJ2-7, with 7 nucleotides matching TRBD2. The CDR3 sequence is 15 residues long. Per the germline V gene, CDR1 is SGHTA and CDR2 is FQGNSA. J was trimmed by 4 bases and V by 1 base; bases with no gene match: 7. The CDR3 DNA follows: TGTGCCAGCAGCTTAGTCGGGGGGAGCGGGTACGAGCAGTACTTC. Its translation is CASSLVGGSGYEQYF.

The V call is TRBV15, the J call TRBJ1-6; no definite D call. The germline V gene has CDR1 LNHNV and CDR2 YYDKDF (reference sequence). The CDR3 is 14 residues long. Trimming left V 2 bases short and J 10 bases short, with 12 bases between. The CDR3 coding sequence is TGTGCCACCAGCAGACGGGAACGAGGGTCACCCCTCCACTTT. Its protein is CATSRRERGSPLHF. The full variable domain, in which reference TRBV15 and TRBJ1-6 provide the parts outside the CDR3, is DAMVIQNPRYQVTQFGKPVTLSCSQTLNHNVMYWYQQKSSQAPKLLFHYYDKDFNNEADTPDNFQSRRPNTSFCFLDIRSPGLGDTAMYLCATSRRERGSPLHFGNGTRLTVT.

This chain uses TRBV9 with TRBJ2-3; 10 nucleotides agree with TRBD2. There are 16 residues in the CDR3. Trimming removed 2 bases from V and 5 bases from J; junction bases left unmatched: 8. Germline assignment: CDR1 SGDLS and CDR2 YYNGEE. The CDR3 reads CASSVFSGLARDTQYF. The CDR3 coding sequence is TGTGCCAGCAGCGTTTTCTCGGGACTAGCGAGAGATACGCAGTATTTT.

The chain has TRBV19 and TRBJ2-1; weak D call: TRBD2 (6 bases). This CDR3 has 15 amino acids. CDR1 and CDR2 (germline): LNHDA, SQIVND (reference sequence). V was cut by 4 bases and J by 6 bases, with 16 bases left in between. For the CDR3, the DNA is TGTGCCAGTAGTACTAGCGCGACGGTCCCCAATGAGCAGTTCTTC. This gives the protein CASSTSATVPNEQFF.

The rearrangement links TRBV12-3 or TRBV12-4 to TRBJ1-1; D is ambiguous. The CDR3 totals 13 residues. Trimming took 3 bases from V and 4 from J, leaving 9 bases between them. DNA for the CDR3: TGTGCCAGCAGTTTTGCAGGCCGCACTGAAGCTTTCTTT. This codes for CASSFAGRTEAFF.

The rearrangement links TRBV5-1 to TRBJ2-1; 8 bases map to TRBD1. Unmatched junction bases numbered 4, after V lost 4 bases and J lost 4 bases. The CDR3 runs 14 residues. Germline CDR1 is SGHRS and CDR2 is YFSETQ. CDR3 loop: CASSQGQAYNEQFF. As DNA, the CDR3 is TGCGCCAGCAGCCAGGGACAGGCGTACAATGAGCAGTTCTTC.

The V call is TRBV5-4, the J call TRBJ1-2, with D possibly being TRBD1 (5 bases). V lost 6 bases, J lost 5 bases, and 14 bases lay in between. CDR1 is SGHNT, CDR2 YYREEE, per germline (reference sequence). CDR3 size: 13 residues. DNA of the CDR3: TGTGCCAGCACCAAGCAGACAGCGTATGGCTACACCTTC. Amino acid sequence: CASTKQTAYGYTF.

As DNA, the CDR3 is TGTGCCAGCAGCTTAGATCATTTTGAGCGGCCAACCTACGAGCAGTACTTC. It yields the protein CASSLDHFERPTYEQYF. The rearrangement uses TRBV11-3 and TRBJ2-7, with D possibly matching TRBD2 (5 bases). Germline-derived CDR1 and CDR2 are SGHNT and YENEEA. The V gene lost 0 bases and the J gene lost 2 bases, with 17 bases spanning the gap. The CDR3 extends over 17 amino acids.

The J gene is TRBJ2-1, the V gene TRBV25-1; 14 bases align to TRBD2. Germline V lookup: CDR1 MGHDK, CDR2 SYGVNS. The CDR3 length is 15 residues. V lost 7 bases, J lost 7 bases, and 6 bases stayed unmatched. The CDR3 sequence is CASNRGLAGENEQFF. The CDR3 DNA reads TGTGCCAGCAATCGGGGACTAGCGGGAGAAAATGAGCAGTTCTTC.

The chain is built from TRBV7-2 and TRBJ2-2; D is ambiguous. The CDR3 runs to 13 residues. Trimming took 7 bases from V and 4 from J, leaving 10 bases between them. Germline CDR1 SGHTA, CDR2 FQGNSA. The CDR3 sequence: CASTRAITGELFF. The DNA of the CDR3 is TGTGCCAGCACCCGAGCAATCACCGGGGAGCTGTTTTTT.